Following are 4 T cell receptor beta chains from one sample sequenced in a study of long-term antiretroviral therapy in people with HIV. It was version v3.0 of the immunoSEQ assay that was run at survey level. The assay was immunoSEQ multiplex PCR, and TCRdb's table has in-frame clones only and misses some. The sample yields 25,000 to 30,000 clones, 65% to 85% seen once. The material sequenced was unsorted PBMCs, taken 2.1 years after starting antiretroviral therapy. All receptors come from a man in his thirties or forties with HIV.

This clone was seen only a few times. This sequence joins TRBV2 and TRBJ2-7; D is unclear. The CDR3 consists of 14 residues. V was cut by 6 bases and J by 0 bases, with 12 bases left in between. In germline, CDR1 is SNHLY, CDR2 FYNNEI. In nucleotides, the CDR3 is TGTGCCAGCAGCATGGGTCCGGTCTCCTACGAGCAGTACTTC. It is translated as CASSMGPVSYEQYF.

By sample fraction, this clone is medium-sized. The sample has other DNA sequences that encode this CDR3 too. The V gene is TRBV10-3, the J gene TRBJ2-1; D is undetermined. The CDR3 has 11 amino acids. The V gene lost 4 bases and the J gene lost 7 bases, with 5 bases spanning the gap. Germline V gene data show CDR1 as ENHRY and CDR2 as SYGVKD. Written as DNA, the CDR3 is TGTGCCATCAGTGTAGGTAATGAGCAGTTCTTC. Its protein product is CAISVGNEQFF.

The genes are TRBV27 and TRBJ2-1; D gene unclear. This CDR3 comprises 13 residues. V was shortened by 2 bases and J by 4 bases, with 6 bases between the two germline ends. In germline, CDR1 is MNHEY, CDR2 SMNVEV (reference sequence). The CDR3 spells CASSLVDYNEQFF. The CDR3 DNA sequence: TGTGCCAGCAGTTTAGTGGATTACAATGAGCAGTTCTTC.

This rearrangement joins TRBV5-4 to TRBJ2-5; 7 bases are a match to TRBD2. Germline V lookup: CDR1 SGHNT, CDR2 YYREEE (reference sequence). The CDR3 extends over 14 amino acids. J gave up 5 bases and V 7 bases, and 11 bases lay outside the gene matches. DNA of the CDR3: TGTGCCAGCCTTATCCACGGGGGAGGGGAGACCCAGTACTTC. Amino acid sequence: CASLIHGGGETQYF.